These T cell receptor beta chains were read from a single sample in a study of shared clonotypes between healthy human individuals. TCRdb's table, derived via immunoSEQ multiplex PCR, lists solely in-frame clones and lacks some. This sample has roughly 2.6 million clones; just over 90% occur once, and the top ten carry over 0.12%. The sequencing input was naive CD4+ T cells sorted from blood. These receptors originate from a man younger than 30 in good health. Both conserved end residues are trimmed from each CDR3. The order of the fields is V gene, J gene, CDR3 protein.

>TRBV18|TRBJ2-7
ASSPVVPYEQY
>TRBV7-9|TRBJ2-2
ASSPTNTGELF
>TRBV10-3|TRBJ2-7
AITSGGGEQY
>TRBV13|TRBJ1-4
ASSPAWGNEKLF
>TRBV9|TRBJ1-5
ASSETTGLNQPQH
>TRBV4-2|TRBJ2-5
ASSQEAQGGETQY
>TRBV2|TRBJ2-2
ASRWGQVDTGELF
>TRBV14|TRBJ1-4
ASSQGGNEKLF
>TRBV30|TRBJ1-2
AWTSSGGYT
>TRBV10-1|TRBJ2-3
ASSRGTSGGPGTQY
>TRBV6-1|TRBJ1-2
ASSDRVYGYT